Following are 18 T cell receptor beta chains from one sample sequenced in a study of blood T cell repertoires in COVID-19. Sequenced by immunoSEQ multiplex PCR; TCRdb stores in-frame clones only, minus some. The top ten hold around 3% of the sample, which has approximately 350,000 clones, 83% seen once. Sequenced sample: peripheral blood. All receptors derive from a man younger than 45 with active or convalescent COVID-19.

This clone has at least ten counts. This chain uses TRBV4-2 with TRBJ1-1; D ambiguous. The CDR3 runs 12 residues. Trimming cost V 0 bases and J 8 bases, with 7 bases left between them. Germline V gives CDR1 LGHNA, CDR2 YNFKEQ. CDR3 coding DNA: TGTGCCAGCAGCCAAGATGGCAGGGAAGCTTTCTTT. This sequence encodes CASSQDGREAFF.

The rearrangement uses TRBV7-9 and TRBJ2-1; D is possibly TRBD2 (6 bases). Germline lookup yields CDR1 SEHNR and CDR2 FQNEAQ (reference sequence). CDR3 length: 16 amino acids. V dropped 3 bases and J dropped 0 bases, with 12 bases sitting between them. CDR3 sequence reads: CASSFRLVVSYNEQFF. For the CDR3, the DNA is TGTGCCAGCAGCTTCCGACTAGTCGTCTCCTACAATGAGCAGTTCTTC.

This clone was seen many times. This sequence joins TRBV15 and TRBJ2-2; D is unresolved. The germline V and J ends were trimmed by 0 bases and 6 bases, with 8 bases remaining between them. Germline CDR1 is LNHNV and CDR2 is YYDKDF (reference sequence). This CDR3 comprises 14 residues. CDR3 loop: CATSRDRSPGELFF. The CDR3, as DNA: TGTGCCACCAGCAGAGATAGGAGTCCCGGGGAGCTGTTTTTT. Drawing the rest from reference TRBV15 and TRBJ2-2, the complete variable domain is DAMVIQNPRYQVTQFGKPVTLSCSQTLNHNVMYWYQQKSSQAPKLLFHYYDKDFNNEADTPDNFQSRRPNTSFCFLDIRSPGLGDTAMYLCATSRDRSPGELFFGEGSRLTVL.

The chain has TRBV28 and TRBJ2-1, with TRBD2 identical over 11 bases. CDR1 MDHEN and CDR2 SYDVKM come from the germline V gene. The CDR3 covers 17 residues. Germline trimming cut 6 bases from V and 0 bases from J; bases unmatched to any gene: 7. The CDR3 protein is CASSLTSGSNSYNEQFF. CDR3 nucleotide sequence: TGTGCCAGCAGCCTCACTAGCGGGAGTAACTCCTACAATGAGCAGTTCTTC.

The chain recombines TRBV9 with TRBJ2-3; the match to TRBD1 covers 8 bases. With V trimmed by 4 bases and J by 1 base, 11 bases remained unmatched. This CDR3 has 17 residues. Germline CDR1 and CDR2: SGDLS and YYNGEE. The CDR3 nucleotides read TGTGCCAGCAGCATTTCTCAGGGGGCGTGGGGCACAGATACGCAGTATTTT. Translated: CASSISQGAWGTDTQYF.

The chain has TRBV6-2 or TRBV6-3 and TRBJ2-1; 11 bases are a match to TRBD2. CDR3 length equals 16 residues. With V trimmed by 5 bases and J by 0 bases, 3 bases remained unmatched. Germline CDR1 MNHEY, CDR2 SVGEGT. This CDR3 is CASSTGLAGSYNEQFF. In nucleotides, the CDR3 is TGTGCCAGCAGTACCGGACTAGCGGGCTCCTACAATGAGCAGTTCTTC.

The chain joins TRBV7-2 to TRBJ1-1; 10 bases line up with TRBD1. Germline loops: CDR1 SGHTA, CDR2 FQGNSA. The V segment lost 2 bases and the J segment 3 bases; nucleotides outside the gene matches: 3. The CDR3 extends over 15 amino acids. CDR3 in amino acids: CASSLSDRGHTEAFF. Here the CDR3 DNA reads TGTGCCAGCAGCTTATCCGACAGGGGGCACACTGAAGCTTTCTTT.

The chain uses TRBV24-1 and TRBJ2-1; D is unresolved. Trimming removed 1 base from V and 8 bases from J, with 5 bases in between. The CDR3 is 12 residues long. Germline CDR1 KGHDR, CDR2 SFDVKD. CDR3 in DNA: TGTGCCACCAGTGATTTTGCGGATGAGCAGTTCTTC. Amino acids: CATSDFADEQFF.

The gene calls are TRBV10-3 and TRBJ1-1; maybe TRBD1 (6 bases). Per the germline V gene, CDR1 is ENHRY and CDR2 is SYGVKD. This CDR3 has 14 amino acids. V was clipped by 4 bases and J by 6 bases, with 15 bases between them. CDR3 protein: CAISVAGARAEAFF. DNA for the CDR3: TGTGCCATCAGTGTTGCAGGGGCGCGTGCTGAAGCTTTCTTT.

The DNA for the CDR3 is TGTGCCAGCAGCTTCGAGGCGGGTAACACTGAAGCTTTCTTT. It yields the protein CASSFEAGNTEAFF. The V call is TRBV7-2, the J call TRBJ1-1; unclear D gene. Trimming shortened V by 3 bases and J by 2 bases, and 10 bases separated the two germline ends. Germline CDR1 reads SGHTA; CDR2 reads FQGNSA. The length of the CDR3 is 14 residues.

This sequence joins TRBV28 and TRBJ1-6, with TRBD1 identical over 7 bases. The CDR3 has 14 amino acids. After removal of 4 bases from V and 7 bases from J, the junction contained 4 bases not matched to a gene. Germline V gives CDR1 MDHEN, CDR2 SYDVKM. The DNA for the CDR3 is TGTGCCAGCAGTTACAGGGGAGACAATTCACCCCTCCACTTT. It codes for CASSYRGDNSPLHF.

This chain connects TRBV13 to TRBJ2-3; the match to TRBD1 covers 10 bases. Germline-derived CDR1 and CDR2 are PRHDT and FYEKMQ (reference sequence). The CDR3 has 16 amino acids. The trim removed 4 bases at V and 2 bases at J, leaving 6 bases unmatched. The chain's CDR3 is CASSSTGTGATDTQYF. The CDR3 bases are TGTGCCAGCAGCTCCACCGGGACAGGGGCCACAGATACGCAGTATTTT.

The CDR3 bases are TGCGCCAGCAGCCGTGAATGGGCAGGGGTTAAGGAGACCCAGTACTTC. Protein sequence: CASSREWAGVKETQYF. The gene calls are TRBV4-3 and TRBJ2-5; weak D call: TRBD1 (6 bases). The CDR3 has 16 residues. Between the trimmed V and J ends, which lost 4 bases and 5 bases, there was a span of 20 bases. Germline values: CDR1 LGHNA, CDR2 YSLEER.

The V and J genes are TRBV6-5 and TRBJ1-4, with 9 bases fitting TRBD1. Germline V gene data show CDR1 as MNHEY and CDR2 as SVGAGI. The J segment lost 7 bases and the V segment lost 6 bases, leaving 6 bases of the junction unmatched. The CDR3 sequence is 14 residues long. CDR3 sequence reads: CASRTGTGLEKLFF. In nucleotides, the CDR3 is TGTGCCAGCAGAACCGGGACAGGGCTTGAAAAACTGTTTTTT.

The rearrangement uses TRBV3-1 (or the pseudogene TRBV3-2) and TRBJ2-2; tentatively, D is TRBD1 (6 bases). V was pared by 4 bases and J by 0 bases, with 12 bases between. The CDR3 totals 16 residues. The germline V gene has CDR1 LGHDT and CDR2 YNNKEL (reference sequence). In DNA form, the CDR3 reads TGTGCCAGCAGCCGCGGACAGTTTCCGAACACCGGGGAGCTGTTTTTT. It yields the protein CASSRGQFPNTGELFF.

J is TRBJ2-5 and V is TRBV18, with a possible D match to TRBD2 (6 bases). Per germline, CDR1 KGHSH and CDR2 LQKENI. V was trimmed by 2 bases and J by 5 bases, leaving 9 bases between them. The CDR3 covers 13 residues. Written as DNA, the CDR3 is TGTGCCAGCTCACCATCTAGCGTGGAGACCCAGTACTTC. Its translation: CASSPSSVETQYF.

The chain links TRBV12-3 or TRBV12-4 to TRBJ1-5; a weak D match, TRBD1 (5 bases). V lost 6 bases, J lost 7 bases, and 13 bases lay in between. The length of the CDR3 is 13 residues. CDR3 residues: CASSPPGGQPQHF. As DNA, the CDR3 is TGTGCCAGCAGCCCCCCCGGGGGACAGCCCCAGCATTTT.

The chain couples TRBV29-1 to TRBJ2-1, with 14 bases aligning to TRBD2. J gave up 2 bases and V 3 bases, and 0 bases lay outside the gene matches. The length of the CDR3 is 15 residues. Germline V lookup: CDR1 SQVTM, CDR2 ANQGSEA. The CDR3 here is CSVETSGRAYNEQFF. CDR3 DNA sequence: TGCAGCGTTGAGACTAGCGGGAGGGCCTACAATGAGCAGTTCTTC.